The entry below gives a single T cell receptor (beta chain) sequence along with its context. This sample is part of a study of blood T cell repertoires in COVID-19. Across the whole study: The United States, Italy and Spain were the sources of the acute and convalescent COVID-19 samples. T cells, B-cell-depleted T cells, or PBMCs supplied cDNA or gDNA.

Germline CDR1 SNHLY, CDR2 FYNNEI. The CDR3 extends over 13 amino acids. The V gene lost 4 bases and the J gene lost 5 bases, with 12 bases spanning the gap. Authors' processing steps: Reference gene primers were amplified, and this amplification served to estimate nucleated cell counts. Method: immunoSEQ multiplex PCR; TCRdb's copy keeps in-frame clones and lacks some. D and trimming come from the DNA, and the V and J calls and clone size come from that table. The sample lists some 160,000 clones, approximately 92% seen once, with approximately 3% in the top ten. The clonotype was recovered from a woman aged 60-75 years with active COVID-19. Material for sequencing was peripheral blood. V and J are TRBV2 and TRBJ2-7; D possibly corresponds to TRBD1 (6 bases). CDR3 DNA sequence: TGTGCCAGCAGTGGAACAGGGTGGGACGAGCAGTACTTC. As protein: CASSGTGWDEQYF.